This TCR beta chain comes out of a study of T cell repertoires in ileal Crohn's disease. Study background: Thiopurines (11) or anti-TNF agents (roughly 17) were given postoperatively to about half. At postoperative colonoscopy, neoterminal ileum biopsies were taken as M6.

Note on this clone: Its antigen is not identified.

The time point denotes: neoterminal ileum biopsy at postoperative endoscopy, about 6 months after surgery. Points from the study as a whole: Clonality above 26.8% at surgery always came with endoscopic recurrence. Compared with CD4 T cells, sorted CD8 cells carried more expanded clones.

Method: immunoSEQ multiplex PCR; TCRdb's copy keeps in-frame clones and lacks some. The table shows 9,000 to 13,000 clones, with around 80% occurring only once. There are 11 residues in the CDR3. CDR1 is SNHLY, CDR2 FYNNEI, per germline. The V and J genes are TRBV2 and TRBJ2-5; no clear D. The end of the DNA aligns better with TRBJ2-7, so the J call may be wrong. The specimen sequenced was ileal tissue. The TCR originated in an adult with Crohn's disease. The CDR3 coding sequence is TGTGCCAGCAGGAGCCATTACGAGCAGTACTTC. Protein: CASRSHYEQYF.